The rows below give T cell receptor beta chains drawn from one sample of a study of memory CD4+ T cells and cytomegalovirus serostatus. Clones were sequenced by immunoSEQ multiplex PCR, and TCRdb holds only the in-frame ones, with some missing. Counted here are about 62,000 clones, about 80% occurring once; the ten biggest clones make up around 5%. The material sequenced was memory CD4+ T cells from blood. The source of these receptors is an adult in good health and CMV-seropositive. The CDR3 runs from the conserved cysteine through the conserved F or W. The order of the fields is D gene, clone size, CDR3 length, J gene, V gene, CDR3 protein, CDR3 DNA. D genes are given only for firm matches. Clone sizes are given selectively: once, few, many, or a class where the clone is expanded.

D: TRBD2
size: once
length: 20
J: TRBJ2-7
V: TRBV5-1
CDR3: CASSLAPGLAGGTFSYEQYF
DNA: TGCGCCAGCAGCTTGGCCCCGGGACTAGCGGGGGGGACCTTCTCCTACGAGCAGTACTTC

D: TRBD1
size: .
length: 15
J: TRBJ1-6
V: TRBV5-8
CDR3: CASSLGQGGNSPLHF
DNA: TGTGCCAGCAGCTTGGGGCAGGGGGGTAATTCACCCCTCCACTTT

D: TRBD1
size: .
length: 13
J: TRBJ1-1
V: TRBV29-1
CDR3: CSVVGTGGTEAFF
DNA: TGCAGCGTTGTTGGGACAGGGGGCACTGAAGCTTTCTTT

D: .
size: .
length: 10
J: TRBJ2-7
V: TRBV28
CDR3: CASTLCEQYF
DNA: TGTGCCAGCACCCTTTGCGAGCAGTACTTC

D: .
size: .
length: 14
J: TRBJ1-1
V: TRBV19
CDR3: CASSIGRVNTEAFF
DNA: TGTGCCAGTAGTATCGGACGGGTGAACACTGAAGCTTTCTTT

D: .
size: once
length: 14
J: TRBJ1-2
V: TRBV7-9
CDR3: CASSLAGDWDGYTF
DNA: TGTGCCAGCAGCTTAGCTGGTGACTGGGACGGCTACACCTTC

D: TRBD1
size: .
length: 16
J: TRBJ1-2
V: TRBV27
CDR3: CASSLRGDPTGYGYTF
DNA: TGTGCCAGCAGTCTAAGGGGGGATCCGACAGGGTACGGCTACACCTTC

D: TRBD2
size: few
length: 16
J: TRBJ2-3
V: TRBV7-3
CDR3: CASSERGGLTTDTQYF
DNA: TGTGCCAGCAGCGAACGGGGGGGGCTGACCACAGATACGCAGTATTTT

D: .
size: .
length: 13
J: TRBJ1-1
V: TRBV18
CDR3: CASSRDQDTEAFF
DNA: TGTGCCAGCTCCAGGGACCAGGACACTGAAGCTTTCTTT

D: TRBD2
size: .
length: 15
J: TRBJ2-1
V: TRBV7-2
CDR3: CASSSGTSSYNEQFF
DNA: TGTGCCAGCAGCTCCGGGACTAGCTCCTACAATGAGCAGTTCTTC

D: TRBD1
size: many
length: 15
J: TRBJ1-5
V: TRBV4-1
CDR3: CASSQDRGQGQPQHF
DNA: TGCGCCAGCAGCCAAGACAGGGGGCAGGGTCAGCCCCAGCATTTT

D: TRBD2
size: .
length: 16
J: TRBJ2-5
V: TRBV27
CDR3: CASSAPGLAGAETQYF
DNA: TGTGCCAGCAGTGCACCGGGACTAGCGGGAGCAGAGACCCAGTACTTC

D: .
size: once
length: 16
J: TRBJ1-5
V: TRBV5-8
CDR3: CASSPIRQLHNQPQHF
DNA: TGTGCCAGCAGCCCTATACGACAGCTCCACAATCAGCCCCAGCATTTT

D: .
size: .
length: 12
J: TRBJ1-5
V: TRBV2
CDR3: CASRPDNQPQHF
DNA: TGTGCCAGCAGGCCAGATAATCAGCCCCAGCATTTT

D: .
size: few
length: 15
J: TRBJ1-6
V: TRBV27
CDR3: CASSLGPPPNSPLHF
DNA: TGTGCCAGCAGTTTAGGACCGCCCCCTAATTCACCCCTCCACTTT

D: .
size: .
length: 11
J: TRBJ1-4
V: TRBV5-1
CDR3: CASSLDKKLFF
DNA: TGCGCCAGCAGCTTGGATAAAAAACTGTTTTTT

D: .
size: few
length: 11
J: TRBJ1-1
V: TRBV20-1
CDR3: CSARMNTEAFF
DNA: TGCAGTGCGCGGATGAACACTGAAGCTTTCTTT

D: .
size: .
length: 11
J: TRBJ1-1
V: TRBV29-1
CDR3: CSVWLNTEAFF
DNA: TGCAGCGTTTGGTTGAACACTGAAGCTTTCTTT

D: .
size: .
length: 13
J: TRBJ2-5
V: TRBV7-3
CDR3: CASSSGLQETQYF
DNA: TGTGCCAGCAGCTCGGGACTTCAAGAGACCCAGTACTTC

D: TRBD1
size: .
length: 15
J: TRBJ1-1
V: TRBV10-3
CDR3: CAISPTGRGNTEAFF
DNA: TGTGCCATCAGCCCGACAGGGAGGGGGAACACTGAAGCTTTCTTT

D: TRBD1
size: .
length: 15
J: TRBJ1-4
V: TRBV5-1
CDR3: CASSFSGTGDEKLFF
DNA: TGCGCCAGCAGCTTTTCCGGGACAGGCGACGAAAAACTGTTTTTT

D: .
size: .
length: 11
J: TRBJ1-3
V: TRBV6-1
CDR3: CASSGGGAIYF
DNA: TGTGCCAGCAGTGGAGGAGGGGCCATATATTTT

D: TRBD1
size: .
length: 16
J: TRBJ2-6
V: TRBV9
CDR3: CASTLLGQVGANVLTF
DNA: TGTGCCAGCACCCTCCTTGGACAGGTGGGGGCCAACGTCCTGACTTTC

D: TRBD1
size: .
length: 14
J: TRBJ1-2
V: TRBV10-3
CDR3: CAISDFDRGYGYTF
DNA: TGTGCCATCAGCGATTTCGACAGGGGCTATGGCTACACCTTC

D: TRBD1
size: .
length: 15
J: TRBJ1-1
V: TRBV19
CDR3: CASSSQGTGAAEAFF
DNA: TGTGCCAGTAGTTCCCAGGGGACAGGGGCGGCTGAAGCTTTCTTT

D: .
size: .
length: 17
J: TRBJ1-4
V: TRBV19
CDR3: CASSIDLAGTANEKLFF
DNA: TGTGCCAGTAGTATCGATCTGGCGGGGACCGCTAATGAAAAACTGTTTTTT

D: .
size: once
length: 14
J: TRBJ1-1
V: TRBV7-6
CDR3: CASSLVGGNTEAFF
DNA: TGTGCCAGCAGCTTAGTGGGGGGGAACACTGAAGCTTTCTTT

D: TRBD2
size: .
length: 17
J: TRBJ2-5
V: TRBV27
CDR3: CASSLFPGTSGSGTQYF
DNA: TGTGCCAGCAGTCTTTTTCCCGGGACTAGCGGGAGTGGGACCCAGTACTTC

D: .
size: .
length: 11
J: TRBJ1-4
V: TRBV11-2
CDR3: CASSLAGKLFF
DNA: TGTGCCAGCAGCTTAGCGGGAAAACTGTTTTTT

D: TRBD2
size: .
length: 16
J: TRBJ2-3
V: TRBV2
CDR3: CASSEGTSGGGDTQYF
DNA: TGTGCCAGCAGTGAAGGGACTAGCGGGGGGGGAGATACGCAGTATTTT

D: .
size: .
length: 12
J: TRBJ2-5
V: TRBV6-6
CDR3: CASRSSRETQYF
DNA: TGTGCCAGCCGCTCGTCCCGAGAGACCCAGTACTTC

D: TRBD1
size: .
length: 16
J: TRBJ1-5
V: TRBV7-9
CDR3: CASSLAGQGPNQPQHF
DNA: TGTGCCAGCAGCTTAGCGGGACAGGGGCCTAATCAGCCCCAGCATTTT

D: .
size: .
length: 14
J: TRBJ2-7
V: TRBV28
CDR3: CASSSPSVRGEQYF
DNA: TGTGCCAGCAGCTCCCCCTCGGTGAGGGGCGAGCAGTACTTC

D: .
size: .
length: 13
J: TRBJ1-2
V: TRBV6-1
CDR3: CASSDGEGYGYTF
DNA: TGTGCCAGCAGTGACGGGGAGGGGTATGGCTACACCTTC

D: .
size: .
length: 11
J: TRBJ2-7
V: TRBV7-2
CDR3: CASSSTSWQYF
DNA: TGTGCCAGCAGCTCTACTAGTTGGCAGTACTTC

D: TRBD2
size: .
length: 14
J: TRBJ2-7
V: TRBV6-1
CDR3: CASSGGGLAYEQYF
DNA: TGTGCCAGCAGTGGCGGTGGACTAGCCTACGAGCAGTACTTC

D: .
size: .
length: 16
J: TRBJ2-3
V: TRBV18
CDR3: CASSPTRGSTTDTQYF
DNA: TGTGCCAGCTCACCAACCCGGGGTAGTACCACAGATACGCAGTATTTT

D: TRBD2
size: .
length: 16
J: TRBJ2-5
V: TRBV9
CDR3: CASSVAGSGRGETQYF
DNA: TGTGCCAGCAGCGTAGCTGGTAGCGGGAGGGGAGAGACCCAGTACTTC

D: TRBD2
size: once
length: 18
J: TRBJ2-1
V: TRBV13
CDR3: CASSFRPQLAGLTNEQFF
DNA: TGTGCCAGCAGTTTCCGCCCCCAGTTAGCGGGACTAACGAATGAGCAGTTCTTC

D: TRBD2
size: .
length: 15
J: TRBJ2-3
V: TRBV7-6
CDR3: CASSLDSGRADTQYF
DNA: TGTGCCAGCAGCTTAGATAGCGGGAGGGCCGATACGCAGTATTTT

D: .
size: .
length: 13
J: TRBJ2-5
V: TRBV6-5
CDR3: CASRGGRRETQYF
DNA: TGTGCCAGCAGGGGGGGAAGGCGAGAGACCCAGTACTTC

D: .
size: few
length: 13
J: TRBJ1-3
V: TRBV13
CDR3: CACGGNAGNTIYF
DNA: TGTGCGTGCGGAGGGAATGCTGGAAACACCATATATTTT

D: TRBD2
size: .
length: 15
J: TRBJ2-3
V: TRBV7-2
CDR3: CASSRLAVLTDTQYF
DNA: TGTGCCAGCTCCCGACTAGCGGTTCTCACAGATACGCAGTATTTT